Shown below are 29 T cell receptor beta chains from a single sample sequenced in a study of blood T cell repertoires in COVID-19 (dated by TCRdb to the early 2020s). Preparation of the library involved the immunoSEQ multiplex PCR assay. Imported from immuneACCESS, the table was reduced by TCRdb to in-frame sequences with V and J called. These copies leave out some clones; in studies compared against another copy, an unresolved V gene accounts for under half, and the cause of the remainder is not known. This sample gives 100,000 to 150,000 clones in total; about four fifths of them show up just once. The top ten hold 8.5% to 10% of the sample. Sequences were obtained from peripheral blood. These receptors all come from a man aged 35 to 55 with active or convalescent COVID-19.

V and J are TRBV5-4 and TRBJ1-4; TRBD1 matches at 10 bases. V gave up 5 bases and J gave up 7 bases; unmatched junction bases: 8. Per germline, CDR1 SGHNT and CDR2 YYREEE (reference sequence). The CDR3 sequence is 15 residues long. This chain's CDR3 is CASSHPGTGVEKLFF. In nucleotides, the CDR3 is TGTGCCAGCAGTCACCCCGGGACAGGGGTTGAAAAACTGTTTTTT.

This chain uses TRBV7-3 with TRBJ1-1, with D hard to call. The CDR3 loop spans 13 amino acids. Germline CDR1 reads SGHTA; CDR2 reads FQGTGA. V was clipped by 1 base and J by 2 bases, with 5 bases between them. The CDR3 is CASSLKANTEAFF. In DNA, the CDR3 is TGTGCCAGCAGCTTAAAAGCCAACACTGAAGCTTTCTTT.

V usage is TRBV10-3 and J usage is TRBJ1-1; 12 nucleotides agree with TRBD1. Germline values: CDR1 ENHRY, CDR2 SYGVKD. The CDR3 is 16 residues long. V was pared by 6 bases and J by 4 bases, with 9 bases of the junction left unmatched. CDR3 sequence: CAISLGGQGASTEAFF. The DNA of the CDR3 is TGTGCCATCAGCTTGGGGGGACAGGGGGCTAGCACTGAAGCTTTCTTT.

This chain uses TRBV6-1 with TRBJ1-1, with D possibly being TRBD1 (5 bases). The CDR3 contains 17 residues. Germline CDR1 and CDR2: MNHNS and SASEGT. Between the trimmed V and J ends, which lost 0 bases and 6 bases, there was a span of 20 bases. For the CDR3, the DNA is TGTGCCAGCAGTGAAGCGGCCGGGGGGGGTTCGGACGCTGAAGCTTTCTTT. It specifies CASSEAAGGGSDAEAFF.

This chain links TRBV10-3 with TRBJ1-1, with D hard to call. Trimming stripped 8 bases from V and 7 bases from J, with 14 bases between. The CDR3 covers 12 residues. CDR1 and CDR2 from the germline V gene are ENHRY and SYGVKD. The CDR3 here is CAIALRESEAFF. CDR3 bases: TGTGCCATCGCTCTCCGAGAGAGTGAAGCTTTCTTT.

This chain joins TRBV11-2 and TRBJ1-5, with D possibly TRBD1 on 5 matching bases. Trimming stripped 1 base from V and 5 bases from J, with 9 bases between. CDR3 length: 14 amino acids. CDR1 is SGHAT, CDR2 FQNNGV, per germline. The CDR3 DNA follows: TGTGCCAGCAGCTTAGGACAGACGGATCAGCCCCAGCATTTT. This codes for CASSLGQTDQPQHF.

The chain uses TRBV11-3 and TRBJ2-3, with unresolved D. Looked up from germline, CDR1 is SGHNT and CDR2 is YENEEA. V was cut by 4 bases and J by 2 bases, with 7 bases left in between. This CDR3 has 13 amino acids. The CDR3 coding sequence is TGTGCCAGCAGCTCCGGTAACACAGATACGCAGTATTTT. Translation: CASSSGNTDTQYF.

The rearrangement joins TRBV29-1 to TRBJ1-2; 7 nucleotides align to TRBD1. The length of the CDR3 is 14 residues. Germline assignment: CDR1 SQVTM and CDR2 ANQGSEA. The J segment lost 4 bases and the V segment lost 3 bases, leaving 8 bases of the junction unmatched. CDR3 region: CSVESTGDLYGYTF. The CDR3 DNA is TGCAGCGTTGAGTCAACAGGGGACCTCTATGGCTACACCTTC. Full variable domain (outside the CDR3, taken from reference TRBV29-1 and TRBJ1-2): SAVISQKPSRDICQRGTSLTIQCQVDSQVTMMFWYRQQPGQSLTLIATANQGSEATYESGFVIDKFPISRPNLTFSTLTVSNMSPEDSSIYLCSVESTGDLYGYTFGSGTRLTVV.

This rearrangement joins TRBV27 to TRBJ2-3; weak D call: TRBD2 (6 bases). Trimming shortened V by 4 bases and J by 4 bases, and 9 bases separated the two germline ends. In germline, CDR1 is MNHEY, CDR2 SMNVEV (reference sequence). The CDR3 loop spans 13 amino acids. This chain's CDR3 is CASSSWGADTQYF. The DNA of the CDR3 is TGTGCCAGCAGTTCTTGGGGGGCAGATACGCAGTATTTT.

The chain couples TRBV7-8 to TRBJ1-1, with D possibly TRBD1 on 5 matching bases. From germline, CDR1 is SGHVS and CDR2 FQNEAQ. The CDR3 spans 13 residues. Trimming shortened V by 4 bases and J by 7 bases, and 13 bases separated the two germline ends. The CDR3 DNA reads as TGTGCCAGCAGCTCCACCGATAGGGGTGAAGCTTTCTTT. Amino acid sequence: CASSSTDRGEAFF.

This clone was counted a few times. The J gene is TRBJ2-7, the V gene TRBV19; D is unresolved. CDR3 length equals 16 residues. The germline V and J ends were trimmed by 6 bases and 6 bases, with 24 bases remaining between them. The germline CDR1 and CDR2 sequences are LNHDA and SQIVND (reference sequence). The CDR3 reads CASSRDNQVIISEQYF. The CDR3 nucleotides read TGTGCCAGTAGCCGCGATAACCAGGTTATCATTTCCGAGCAGTACTTC.

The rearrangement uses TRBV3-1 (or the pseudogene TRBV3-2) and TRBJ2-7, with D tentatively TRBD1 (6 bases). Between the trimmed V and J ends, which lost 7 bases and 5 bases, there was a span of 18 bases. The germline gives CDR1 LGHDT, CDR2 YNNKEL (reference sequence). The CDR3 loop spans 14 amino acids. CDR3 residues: CASTPQGYPHEQYF. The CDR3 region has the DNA TGTGCCAGCACCCCTCAGGGGTACCCTCACGAGCAGTACTTC.

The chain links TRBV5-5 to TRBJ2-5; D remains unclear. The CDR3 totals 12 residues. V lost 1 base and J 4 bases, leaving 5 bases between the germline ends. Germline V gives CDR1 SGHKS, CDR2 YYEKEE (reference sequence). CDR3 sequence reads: CASSLILETQYF. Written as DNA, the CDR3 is TGTGCCAGCAGCTTGATCCTAGAGACCCAGTACTTC. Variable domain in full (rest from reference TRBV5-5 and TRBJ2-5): DAGVTQSPTHLIKTRGQQVTLRCSPISGHKSVSWYQQVLGQGPQFIFQYYEKEERGRGNFPDRFSARQFPNYSSELNVNALLLGDSALYLCASSLILETQYFGPGTRLLVL.

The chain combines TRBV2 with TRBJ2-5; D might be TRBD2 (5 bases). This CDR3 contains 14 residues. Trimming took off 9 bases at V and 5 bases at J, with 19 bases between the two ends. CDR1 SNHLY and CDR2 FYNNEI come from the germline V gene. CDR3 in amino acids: CASFTEREYETQYF. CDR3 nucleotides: TGTGCCAGTTTCACGGAGAGGGAGTACGAGACCCAGTACTTC.

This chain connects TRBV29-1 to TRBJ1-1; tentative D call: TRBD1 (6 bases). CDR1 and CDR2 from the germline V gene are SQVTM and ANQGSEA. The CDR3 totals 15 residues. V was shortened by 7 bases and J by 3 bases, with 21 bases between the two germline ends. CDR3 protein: CSGVGARVPYTEAFF. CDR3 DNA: TGCAGCGGGGTGGGGGCGAGGGTGCCTTACACTGAAGCTTTCTTT.

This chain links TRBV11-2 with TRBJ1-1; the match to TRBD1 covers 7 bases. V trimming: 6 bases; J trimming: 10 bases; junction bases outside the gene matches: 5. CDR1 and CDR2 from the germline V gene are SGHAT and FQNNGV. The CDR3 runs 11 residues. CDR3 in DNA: TGTGCCAGCAGTAGACAGGGTTTAGCTTTCTTT. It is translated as CASSRQGLAFF.

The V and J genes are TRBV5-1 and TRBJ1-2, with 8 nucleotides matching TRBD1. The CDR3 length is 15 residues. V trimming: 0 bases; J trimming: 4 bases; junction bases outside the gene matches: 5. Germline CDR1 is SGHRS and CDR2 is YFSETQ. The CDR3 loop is CASSLEGQELYGYTF. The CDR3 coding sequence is TGCGCCAGCAGCTTGGAGGGACAGGAGCTCTATGGCTACACCTTC.

The CDR3 loop is CASSLSAGGNTEAFF. The CDR3 coding sequence is TGTGCCAGCAGTTTATCCGCAGGGGGGAACACTGAAGCTTTCTTT. The rearrangement links TRBV27 to TRBJ1-1, with 7 positions matching TRBD1. Per germline, CDR1 MNHEY and CDR2 SMNVEV (reference sequence). The CDR3 has 15 amino acids. Trimming took 0 bases from V and 1 from J; bases not matched to a gene: 2.

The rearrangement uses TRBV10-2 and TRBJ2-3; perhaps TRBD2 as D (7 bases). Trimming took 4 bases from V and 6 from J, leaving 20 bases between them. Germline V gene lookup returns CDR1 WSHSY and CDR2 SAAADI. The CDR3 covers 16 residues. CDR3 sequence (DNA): TGCGCCAGCAGTGTAGAGGGGGGAGGGAGTAGGGATACGCAGTATTTT. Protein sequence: CASSVEGGGSRDTQYF.

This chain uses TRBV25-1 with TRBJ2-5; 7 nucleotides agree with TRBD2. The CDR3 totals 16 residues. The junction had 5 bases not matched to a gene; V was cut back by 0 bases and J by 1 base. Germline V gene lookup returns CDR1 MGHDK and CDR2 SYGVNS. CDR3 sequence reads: CASSEYGRGTQETQYF. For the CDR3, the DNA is TGTGCCAGCAGTGAATATGGGCGGGGGACCCAAGAGACCCAGTACTTC.

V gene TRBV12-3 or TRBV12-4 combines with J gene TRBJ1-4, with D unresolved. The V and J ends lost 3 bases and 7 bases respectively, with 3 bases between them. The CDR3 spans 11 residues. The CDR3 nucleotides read TGTGCCAGCAGTTTCCGTGAAAAACTGTTTTTT. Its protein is CASSFREKLFF.

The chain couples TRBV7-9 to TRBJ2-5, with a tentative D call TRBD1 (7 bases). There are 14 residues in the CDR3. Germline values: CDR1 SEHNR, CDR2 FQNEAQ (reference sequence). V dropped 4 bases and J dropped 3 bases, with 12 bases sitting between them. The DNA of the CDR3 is TGTGCCAGCAGCTCTGACAGGGAGGAAGAGACCCAGTACTTC. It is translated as CASSSDREEETQYF.

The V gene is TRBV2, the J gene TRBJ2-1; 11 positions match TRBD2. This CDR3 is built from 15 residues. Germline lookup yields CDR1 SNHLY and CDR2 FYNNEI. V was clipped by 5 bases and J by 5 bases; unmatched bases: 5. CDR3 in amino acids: CASSPGTSGHNEQFF. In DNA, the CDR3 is TGTGCCAGCAGTCCTGGGACTAGCGGCCACAATGAGCAGTTCTTC.

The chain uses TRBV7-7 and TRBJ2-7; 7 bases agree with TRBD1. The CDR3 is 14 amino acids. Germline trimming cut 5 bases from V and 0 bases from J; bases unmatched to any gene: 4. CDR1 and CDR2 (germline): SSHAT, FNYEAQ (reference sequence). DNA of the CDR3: TGTGCCAGCAGCCTAGGGACAGACTCCTACGAGCAGTACTTC. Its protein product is CASSLGTDSYEQYF.

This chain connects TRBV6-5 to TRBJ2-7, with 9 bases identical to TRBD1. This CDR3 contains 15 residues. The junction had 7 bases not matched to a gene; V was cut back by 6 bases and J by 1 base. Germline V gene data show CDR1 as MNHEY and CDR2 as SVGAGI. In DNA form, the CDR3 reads TGTGCCAGCAGGCGCGGACAGGGGTTGTCCTACGAGCAGTACTTC. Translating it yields CASRRGQGLSYEQYF.

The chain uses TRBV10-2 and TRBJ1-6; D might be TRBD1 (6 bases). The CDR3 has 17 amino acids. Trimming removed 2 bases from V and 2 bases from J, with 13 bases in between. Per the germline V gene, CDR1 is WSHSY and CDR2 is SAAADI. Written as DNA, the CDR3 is TGCGCCAGCAGTGAGGTCGGGACACGCGCCTATAATTCACCCCTCCACTTT. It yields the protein CASSEVGTRAYNSPLHF.

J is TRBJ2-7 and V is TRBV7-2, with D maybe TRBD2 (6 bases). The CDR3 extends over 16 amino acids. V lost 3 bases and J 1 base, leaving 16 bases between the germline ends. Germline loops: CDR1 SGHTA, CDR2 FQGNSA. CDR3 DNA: TGTGCCAGCAGCTTTCGGACTATCTATCTTTCCTACGAGCAGTACTTC. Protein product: CASSFRTIYLSYEQYF.

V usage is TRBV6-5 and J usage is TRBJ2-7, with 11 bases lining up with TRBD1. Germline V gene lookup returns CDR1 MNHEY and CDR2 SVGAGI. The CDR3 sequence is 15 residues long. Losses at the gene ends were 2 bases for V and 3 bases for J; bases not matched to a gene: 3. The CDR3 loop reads CASSYRDRGGYEQYF. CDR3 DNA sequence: TGTGCCAGCAGTTACCGGGACAGGGGGGGCTACGAGCAGTACTTC.

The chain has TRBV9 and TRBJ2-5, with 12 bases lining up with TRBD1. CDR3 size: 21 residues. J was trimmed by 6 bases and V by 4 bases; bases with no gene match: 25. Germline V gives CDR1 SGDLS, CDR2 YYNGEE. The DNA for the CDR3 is TGTGCCAGCAGCCCCGCTGAAGGGACAGGGGGCGAATTCCGCCTTCGGAAGACCCAGTACTTC. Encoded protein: CASSPAEGTGGEFRLRKTQYF.